These 15 T cell receptor beta chains originate from one sample sequenced in a study of cytomegalovirus exposure and HLA in healthy donors. The PCR had 60 Vbeta and 13 Jbeta primers. Sequenced by immunoSEQ multiplex PCR; TCRdb stores in-frame clones only, minus some. In the table there are 120,000 or so clones, over 65% of which are singletons. Sample: PBMCs. The receptor set was obtained from a young man in good health and CMV-seronegative.

V is TRBV18 and J is TRBJ1-2; the match to TRBD1 covers 8 bases. Germline V CDR1 and CDR2: KGHSH, LQKENI. Losses at the gene ends were 3 bases for V and 5 bases for J; bases not matched to a gene: 2. The CDR3 extends over 13 amino acids. The CDR3 DNA follows: TGTGCCAGCTCACCGGGGACAGGTTATGGCTACACCTTC. Translation gives CASSPGTGYGYTF.

The genes are TRBV13 and TRBJ2-7; 8 nucleotides align to TRBD1. From germline, CDR1 is PRHDT and CDR2 FYEKMQ (reference sequence). Trimming took 5 bases from V and 6 from J; bases not matched to a gene: 6. There are 13 residues in the CDR3. The chain's CDR3 is CASSPRQGLEQYF. CDR3 coding DNA: TGTGCCAGCAGCCCCCGACAGGGGCTCGAGCAGTACTTC.

The V gene is TRBV5-1, the J gene TRBJ2-7; 7 nucleotides match TRBD2. The junction had 11 bases not matched to a gene; V was cut back by 0 bases and J by 2 bases. CDR3 size: 17 residues. The germline gives CDR1 SGHRS, CDR2 YFSETQ. The CDR3 protein is CASSLEGVLAATYEQYF. In nucleotides, the CDR3 is TGCGCCAGCAGCTTGGAAGGTGTCCTAGCGGCTACCTACGAGCAGTACTTC.

The J gene is TRBJ1-4, the V gene TRBV29-1; TRBD1 might be the D (6 bases). The CDR3 consists of 13 residues. Trimming cost V 3 bases and J 8 bases, with 13 bases left between them. From germline, CDR1 is SQVTM and CDR2 ANQGSEA. CDR3 in DNA: TGCAGCGTTGAGATACAGGGCGGAGAAAAACTGTTTTTT. Its translation: CSVEIQGGEKLFF.

The sample holds one count of this clone. The same CDR3 arises from other DNA sequences in this sample as well. The chain has TRBV15 and TRBJ1-6, with a tentative D call TRBD1 (5 bases). The CDR3 covers 15 residues. Germline CDR1 is LNHNV and CDR2 is YYDKDF (reference sequence). The V end lost 0 bases, the J end lost 9 bases, and 12 bases lay between the germline ends. CDR3 region: CATSRDRSQGSPLHF. For the CDR3, the DNA is TGTGCCACCAGCAGAGATAGGAGTCAGGGTTCACCCCTCCACTTT.

The chain couples TRBV9 to TRBJ2-2; a weak D match, TRBD2 (6 bases). This CDR3 has 16 amino acids. Germline-derived CDR1 and CDR2 are SGDLS and YYNGEE. The germline V and J ends were trimmed by 4 bases and 2 bases, with 15 bases remaining between them. CDR3 nucleotide sequence: TGTGCCAGCAGCTCTGGGGCAGGACTAAACACCGGGGAGCTGTTTTTT. Protein: CASSSGAGLNTGELFF.

This clone has a single count. The chain carries TRBV19 and TRBJ1-1; D is unclear. The V gene's germline CDR1 is LNHDA and CDR2 SQIVND (reference sequence). The CDR3 runs 14 residues. Trimming stripped 7 bases from V and 4 bases from J, with 16 bases between. CDR3 in DNA: TGTGCCAGTACCCCGGCCCACCGGGGCACTGAAGCTTTCTTT. Encoded protein: CASTPAHRGTEAFF.

This clone has more than one count but fewer than ten. The gene calls are TRBV6-1 and TRBJ1-1; D is possibly TRBD1 (6 bases). V was clipped by 6 bases and J by 14 bases, with 19 bases between them. CDR3 length equals 12 residues. Germline lookup yields CDR1 MNHNS and CDR2 SASEGT. CDR3 nucleotide sequence: TGTGCCAGCAGGCGGACAGAAGGGCTTTTCTTCTTT. Amino acid sequence: CASRRTEGLFFF.

The chain has TRBV11-3 and TRBJ2-7, with D possibly being TRBD2 (5 bases). Trimming removed 5 bases from V and 1 base from J, with 12 bases in between. The germline V gene encodes CDR1 SGHNT and CDR2 YENEEA. This CDR3 has 14 residues. CDR3 sequence (DNA): TGTGCCAGCAGCCCCGGACTCTGGTCCTACGAGCAGTACTTC. Translation: CASSPGLWSYEQYF.

The chain recombines TRBV6-5 with TRBJ2-1; 8 bases align to TRBD2. The germline gives CDR1 MNHEY, CDR2 SVGAGI. V lost 2 bases and J lost 7; bases outside the gene matches: 7. This CDR3 has 15 residues. The CDR3 region is CASSYRGGERNEQFF. As DNA, the CDR3 is TGTGCCAGCAGTTACCGGGGGGGGGAACGGAATGAGCAGTTCTTC.

A single count supports this clone. The chain couples TRBV11-3 to TRBJ2-3, with TRBD2 matching 9 bases. J lost 5 bases, V lost 5 bases, and 8 bases had no gene match. Germline V CDR1 and CDR2: SGHNT, YENEEA. CDR3 length: 15 amino acids. This CDR3 reads CASSQGGGAVDTQYF. The CDR3 region has the DNA TGTGCCAGCAGCCAAGGCGGGGGGGCCGTAGATACGCAGTATTTT.

This clone was counted only a few times. J is TRBJ2-3 and V is TRBV7-2, with TRBD2 identical over 11 bases. J was trimmed by 1 base and V by 2 bases; bases with no gene match: 11. The CDR3 spans 19 residues. CDR1 is SGHTA, CDR2 FQGNSA, per germline. CDR3 in DNA: TGTGCCAGCAGCTTATCCGGGGCTAGCGGGGGGAGGCGCACAGATACGCAGTATTTT. Translation: CASSLSGASGGRRTDTQYF.

This clone was seen just once. CDR3 loop: CASSERREAGGEQYF. The CDR3 DNA follows: TGTGCCAGCAGTGAACGGAGGGAAGCAGGGGGCGAGCAGTACTTC. The chain employs TRBV25-1 and TRBJ2-7; D possibly corresponds to TRBD1 (7 bases). The length of the CDR3 is 15 residues. V was shortened by 2 bases and J by 6 bases, with 17 bases between the two germline ends. Germline V lookup: CDR1 MGHDK, CDR2 SYGVNS.

The chain recombines TRBV11-2 with TRBJ2-7; 7 positions match TRBD1. This CDR3 is built from 15 residues. Germline trimming cut 7 bases from V and 1 base from J; bases unmatched to any gene: 10. CDR1 is SGHAT and CDR2 is FQNNGV in the germline V gene. The DNA of the CDR3 is TGTGCCAGCACCCTGGACAGGTTGAATTCCTACGAGCAGTACTTC. It yields the protein CASTLDRLNSYEQYF.

This rearrangement joins TRBV7-9 to TRBJ1-1; 8 nucleotides line up with TRBD1. V shed 3 bases, J shed 6 bases, and the junction held 12 bases outside the gene matches. CDR3 length: 16 residues. From germline, CDR1 is SEHNR and CDR2 FQNEAQ (reference sequence). The CDR3 sequence is CASSFMGGRGQAEAFF. As DNA, the CDR3 is TGTGCCAGCAGCTTTATGGGCGGCAGGGGGCAGGCTGAAGCTTTCTTT. Based on the CDR3 plus reference TRBV7-9 and TRBJ1-1, the full variable domain is DTGVSQNPRHKITKRGQNVTFRCDPISEHNRLYWYRQTLGQGPEFLTYFQNEAQLEKSRLLSDRFSAERPKGSFSTLEIQRTEQGDSAMYLCASSFMGGRGQAEAFFGQGTRLTVV.